Listed here is a single T cell receptor beta chain. The antigen is unknown. V lost 2 bases, J lost 0 bases, and 5 bases stayed unmatched. Looked up from germline, CDR1 is SNHLY and CDR2 is FYNNEI. The CDR3 is 16 amino acids. The data were obtained in a study of cytomegalovirus exposure and HLA in healthy donors. Study details: The study's early data release held about 85 million unique TCRs from HLA-typed donors. General study results and limits: One variant, a missense change in DCLRE1C, was linked in a later analysis to TCR beta V- and J-gene trimming. Productive rates of about 87% or about 30% were seen for most TCR beta V segments in an earlier analysis.

Researchers ran the PCR with 60 Vbeta and 13 Jbeta primers. The method was immunoSEQ multiplex PCR; TCRdb's version includes in-frame clones alone and lacks a portion of them. The sample holds about 140,000 clones, about three fifths seen once. This receptor was identified in a male donor in good health and CMV-seronegative. The chain joins TRBV2 to TRBJ2-3, with 7 bases aligning to TRBD2. The sample taken for sequencing was PBMCs. CDR3 bases: TGTGCCAGCAGTGAACTAAGCGGGGCTAGCACAGATACGCAGTATTTT. Translating it yields CASSELSGASTDTQYF.